Below are 12 T cell receptor beta chains sequenced from a single sample in a study of regulatory T cells in long-lasting Graves disease. CDR3-region Arm-PCR and iRepertoire HTBI primers produced the TCR beta libraries. TCRdb passed the multiplex PCR reads through MiXCR, listing each CDR3 protein once. The sample includes around 500,000 distinct CDR3 sequences, 12% seen only once; the top ten take around 10%. The time point: newly diagnosed GD, antithyroid drugs for less than 3 months. The TCR library was made from RNA extracted from PBMCs. Another study also made use of these data, one on T cells in Graves' hyperthyroidism and ophthalmopathy.

The material was peripheral blood mononuclear cells (PBMCs), obtained at new diagnosis, from a patient treated with antithyroid drugs. All receptors derive from a woman aged 30 to 39 with Graves disease.

This chain connects TRBV20-1 to TRBJ2-1, with D possibly matching TRBD2 (6 bases). Trimming took off 6 bases at V and 1 base at J, with 19 bases between the two ends. This CDR3 spans 16 amino acids. Germline V gene data show CDR1 as DFQATT and CDR2 as SNEGSKA (reference sequence). For the CDR3, the DNA is TGCAGTGCGGAGGAGGGAGCGGCGGATTCCTACAATGAGCAGTTCTTC. As protein: CSAEEGAADSYNEQFF.

This clonotype was recorded at least ten times. The chain joins TRBV12-3 or TRBV12-4 to TRBJ2-7; maybe TRBD2 (6 bases). The CDR3 loop spans 14 amino acids. The V end lost 6 bases, the J end lost 0 bases, and 12 bases lay between the germline ends. CDR3 protein: CASSRPGDSYEQYF. DNA for the CDR3: TGTGCCAGCAGCCGCCCGGGGGACTCCTACGAGCAGTACTTC.

J is TRBJ2-3 and V is TRBV18; 13 positions match TRBD2. The germline CDR1 and CDR2 sequences are KGHSH and LQKENI. The CDR3 is made up of 17 amino acids. V shed 1 base and J 4 bases; nucleotides not matched to a gene: 5. DNA of the CDR3: TGTGCCAGCTCACCACTGTCAACTAGCGGGAGGGCAGATACGCAGTATTTT. It yields the protein CASSPLSTSGRADTQYF.

The rearrangement uses TRBV7-9 and TRBJ2-1, with a tentative D call TRBD2 (7 bases). The length of the CDR3 is 14 residues. Trimming left V 5 bases short and J 8 bases short, with 16 bases between. CDR1 is SEHNR, CDR2 FQNEAQ, per germline (reference sequence). In DNA form, the CDR3 reads TGTGCCAGCAGCGAGGACCAGGGGAGGGATGAGCAGTTCTTC. Its protein product is CASSEDQGRDEQFF.

This clonotype was counted many times. V gene TRBV12-5 combines with J gene TRBJ1-1; D gene unclear. The CDR3 has 12 residues. V lost 4 bases, J lost 4 bases, and 7 bases lay in between. Germline loops: CDR1 LGHNT, CDR2 FRNRAP. For the CDR3, the DNA is TGTGCTAGTGGTTGGAGTGGCACTGAAGCTTTCTTT. This translates into CASGWSGTEAFF. The whole variable domain, remainder taken from reference TRBV12-5 and TRBJ1-1, is DARVTQTPRHKVTEMGQEVTMRCQPILGHNTVFWYRQTMMQGLELLAYFRNRAPLDDSGMPKDRFSAEMPDATLATLKIQPSEPRDSAVYFCASGWSGTEAFFGQGTRLTVV.

This clonotype was recorded at least ten times. The rearrangement joins TRBV20-1 to TRBJ2-7; D is possibly TRBD1 (5 bases). V shed 0 bases and J shed 7 bases, with 13 bases lying between them. Germline CDR1 DFQATT, CDR2 SNEGSKA (reference sequence). The CDR3 is made up of 13 amino acids. The CDR3 loop is CSARDPARVEQYF. CDR3 nucleotide sequence: TGCAGTGCTAGAGATCCTGCCAGGGTTGAGCAGTACTTC.

Ten or more counts support this clonotype. The chain is built from TRBV29-1 and TRBJ2-7; TRBD1 is a possible D gene (6 bases). This CDR3 comprises 16 residues. V was shortened by 5 bases and J by 0 bases, with 20 bases between the two germline ends. CDR1 SQVTM and CDR2 ANQGSEA come from the germline V gene. In DNA, the CDR3 is TGCAGCGTTCGGGACACGGGTATGGACCACTCCTACGAGCAGTACTTC. This encodes CSVRDTGMDHSYEQYF.

In its sample, this clonotype was seen many times. Written as DNA, the CDR3 is TGTGCCATCAGTGAGTCGGGTGGCAGCTCCTACGAGCAGTACTTC. This encodes CAISESGGSSYEQYF. The gene calls are TRBV10-3 and TRBJ2-7; D unresolved. Between the trimmed V and J ends, which lost 0 bases and 0 bases, there was a span of 9 bases. This CDR3 comprises 15 residues. Germline V gene sequence: CDR1 ENHRY, CDR2 SYGVKD.

With respect to this clonotype: A much larger clone differs from this one at a single base, so this may be a read error. The rearrangement joins TRBV7-2 to TRBJ2-1; D might be TRBD1 (5 bases). The J call may be mistaken, given a closer DNA end match to TRBJ2-7. CDR3 length: 12 residues. Germline V gives CDR1 SGHTA, CDR2 FQGNSA. This CDR3 reads CASSFLGREQYF. The DNA for the CDR3 is TGTGCCAGCAGCTTTTTGGGGCGCGAGCAGTACTTC.

This clonotype was counted at least ten times. CDR3 residues: CSAAGTRHSEQYF. CDR3 in DNA: TGCAGCGCCGCCGGGACTAGACATAGCGAGCAGTACTTC. This rearrangement joins TRBV29-1 to TRBJ2-7; 8 bases are shared with TRBD2. With 7 bases clipped from V and 6 bases from J, the junction kept 11 bases outside the gene matches. CDR1 is SQVTM and CDR2 is ANQGSEA in the germline V gene. The CDR3 has 13 residues.

The gene calls are TRBV19 and TRBJ2-1; 7 nucleotides align to TRBD2. The CDR3 totals 13 residues. Germline V gene sequence: CDR1 LNHDA, CDR2 SQIVND (reference sequence). V lost 7 bases, J lost 4 bases, and 4 bases stayed unmatched. The CDR3 DNA sequence: TGTGCCAGTAAGTCTAGCGGATACAATGAGCAGTTCTTC. Translated: CASKSSGYNEQFF. The whole variable domain, filled in from reference TRBV19 and TRBJ2-1, reads DGGITQSPKYLFRKEGQNVTLSCEQNLNHDAMYWYRQDPGQGLRLIYYSQIVNDFQKGDIAEGYSVSREKKESFPLTVTSAQKNPTAFYLCASKSSGYNEQFFGPGTRLTVL.

There are many counts of this clonotype. V and J are TRBV18 and TRBJ1-4; D possibly corresponds to TRBD1 (5 bases). Germline loops: CDR1 KGHSH, CDR2 LQKENI. CDR3 size: 15 residues. Deletions cut 3 bases from V and 8 bases from J, with 16 bases between. The DNA for the CDR3 is TGTGCCAGCTCACCGGCCAGGGACCGAGGCGAAAAACTGTTTTTT. This gives the protein CASSPARDRGEKLFF.